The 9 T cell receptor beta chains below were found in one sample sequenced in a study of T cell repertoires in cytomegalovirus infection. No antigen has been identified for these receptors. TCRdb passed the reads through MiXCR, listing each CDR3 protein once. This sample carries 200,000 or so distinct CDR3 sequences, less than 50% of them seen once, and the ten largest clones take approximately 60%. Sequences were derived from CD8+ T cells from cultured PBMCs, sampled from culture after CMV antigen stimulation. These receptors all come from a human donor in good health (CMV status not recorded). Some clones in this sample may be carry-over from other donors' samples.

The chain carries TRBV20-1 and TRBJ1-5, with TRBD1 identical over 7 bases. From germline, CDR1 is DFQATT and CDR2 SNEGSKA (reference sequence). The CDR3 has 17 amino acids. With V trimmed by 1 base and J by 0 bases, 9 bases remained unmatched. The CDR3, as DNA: TGCAGTGCTAGAGTTCCGGGACAGAGTTATAGCAATCAGCCCCAGCATTTT. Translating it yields CSARVPGQSYSNQPQHF.

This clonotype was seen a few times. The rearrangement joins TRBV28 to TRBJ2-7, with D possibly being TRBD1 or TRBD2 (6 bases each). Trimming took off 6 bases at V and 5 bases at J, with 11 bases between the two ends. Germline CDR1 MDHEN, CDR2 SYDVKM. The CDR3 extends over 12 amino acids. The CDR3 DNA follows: TGTGCCAGCAGGGCTAGGGGGGACGAGCAGTACTTC. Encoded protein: CASRARGDEQYF.

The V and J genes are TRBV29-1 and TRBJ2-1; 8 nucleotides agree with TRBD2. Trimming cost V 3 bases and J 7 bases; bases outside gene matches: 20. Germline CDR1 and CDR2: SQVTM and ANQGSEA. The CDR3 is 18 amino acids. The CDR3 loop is CSVDGPAFTGGLGNEQFF. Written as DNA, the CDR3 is TGCAGCGTTGATGGGCCGGCCTTCACGGGGGGGCTTGGGAATGAGCAGTTCTTC.

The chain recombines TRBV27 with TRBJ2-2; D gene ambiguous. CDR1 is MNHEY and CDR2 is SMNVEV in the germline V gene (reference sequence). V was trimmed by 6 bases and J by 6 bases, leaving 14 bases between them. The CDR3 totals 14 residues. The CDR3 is CASRKGRGSGELFF. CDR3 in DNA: TGTGCCAGCAGAAAGGGCCGAGGATCCGGGGAGCTGTTTTTT.

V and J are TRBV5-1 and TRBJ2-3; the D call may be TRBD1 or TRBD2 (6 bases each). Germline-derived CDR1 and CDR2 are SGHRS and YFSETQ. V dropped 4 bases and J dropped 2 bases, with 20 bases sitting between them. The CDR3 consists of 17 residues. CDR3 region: CASSPRGLRNPTDTQYF. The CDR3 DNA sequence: TGCGCCAGCAGCCCACGGGGGCTACGGAACCCCACAGATACGCAGTATTTT.

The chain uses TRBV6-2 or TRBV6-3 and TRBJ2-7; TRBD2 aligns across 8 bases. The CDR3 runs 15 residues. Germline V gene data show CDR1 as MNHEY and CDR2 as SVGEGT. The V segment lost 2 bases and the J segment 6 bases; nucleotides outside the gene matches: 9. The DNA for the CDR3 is TGTGCCAGCAGTTACCGAGCGGGAGAAGCTGCCGAGCAGTACTTC. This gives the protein CASSYRAGEAAEQYF.

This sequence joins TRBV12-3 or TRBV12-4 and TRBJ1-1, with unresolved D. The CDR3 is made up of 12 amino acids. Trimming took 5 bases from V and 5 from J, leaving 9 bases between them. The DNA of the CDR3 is TGTGCCAGCAGTATACGGAGAACTGAAGCTTTCTTT. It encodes CASSIRRTEAFF.

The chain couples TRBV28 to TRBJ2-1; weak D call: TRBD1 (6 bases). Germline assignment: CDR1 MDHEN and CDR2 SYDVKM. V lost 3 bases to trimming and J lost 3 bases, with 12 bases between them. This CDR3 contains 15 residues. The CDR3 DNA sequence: TGTGCCAGCAGTTTTGTACTAGGGGGCTACAATGAGCAGTTCTTC. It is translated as CASSFVLGGYNEQFF.

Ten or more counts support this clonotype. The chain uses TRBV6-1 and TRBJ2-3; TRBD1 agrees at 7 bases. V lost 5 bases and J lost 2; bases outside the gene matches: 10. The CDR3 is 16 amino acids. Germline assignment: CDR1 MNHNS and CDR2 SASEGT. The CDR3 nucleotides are TGTGCCAGCAGTCCACGACAGGGCCGAAACACAGATACGCAGTATTTT. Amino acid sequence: CASSPRQGRNTDTQYF.